The sequence of this TCR beta chain was determined in a study of CD8 T cells in ankylosing spondylitis. Study results and caveats: Matched ankylosing spondylitis synovial fluid reportedly showed significant enrichment of disease-linked clones. Earlier work had already found some motif variants in reactive arthritis synovial fluid and blood. Blood from ankylosing spondylitis patients appeared to carry a characteristic roughly 8-variant TCR beta motif.

The CDR3 runs 14 residues. Trimming took 3 bases from V and 1 from J, leaving 10 bases between them. Germline V lookup: CDR1 SNHLY, CDR2 FYNNEI. This clonotype appeared many times. Its target is unknown. TCRdb called the 5' RACE reads again in MiXCR, with one record for every CDR3 protein. The table lists 40,000 or so distinct CDR3 sequences, 9.5% to 12% of them singletons. Sequencing used blood, either unsorted or a sorted T cell fraction (not recorded which). The chain recombines TRBV2 with TRBJ2-7; no reliable D call. This sequence originates from a male donor with ankylosing spondylitis or in good health (not recorded which). Written as DNA, the CDR3 is TGTGCCAGCAGTGACAGGCCCAGTTCCTACGAGCAGTACTTC. This sequence encodes CASSDRPSSYEQYF.